The source of this T cell receptor beta chain is a study of shared clonotypes between healthy human individuals. The authors distributed each subset's genomic DNA evenly over several immunoSEQ plates. The sorted-subset replicate PCRs were given 150 to 200 ng DNA, which is 25,000 to 35,000 T cell genomes. Sequencing was performed with immunoSEQ multiplex PCR; in TCRdb, only in-frame clones are kept and a portion is missing. The sample has some 630,000 clones, 96% seen once. Comment on this clone: The same CDR3 is also encoded by other DNA sequences in this sample.

The V gene end was trimmed by 2 bases and the J gene end by 4 bases; junction bases not matched to a gene: 1. The CDR3 has 14 amino acids. Germline V gene data show CDR1 as LNHDA and CDR2 as SQIVND (reference sequence). Terminally differentiated effector memory CD45RA+ cells were excluded by CCR7 positive selection of CD45RO-negative cells. The sample taken for sequencing was naive CD8+ T cells sorted from blood. The V gene is TRBV19, the J gene TRBJ1-5; 8 bases match TRBD1. This TCR was sampled from a woman aged 25 to 45 in good health. CDR3 sequence (DNA): TGTGCCAGTAGTATAAGGGACAGGAATCAGCCCCAGCATTTT. Translation gives CASSIRDRNQPQHF.